This is a list of T cell receptor beta chains from one sample in a study of T-cell reconstitution after alpha-beta-depleted transplantation in children. One entry per CDR3 protein, called by TCRdb with MiXCR from the PCR reads. In the table there are approximately 800,000 distinct CDR3 sequences, approximately 15% of which are singletons. Sample: PBMCs, mostly from graft donor cells, taken 360 days after TCRalphabeta/CD19-depleted stem cell transplant. The receptors come from a male patient younger than 18 who had a stem cell transplant for acute lymphoblastic leukemia, so the T cells may come from the graft donor. Each CDR3 is given with its conserved first and last residue. D genes are given only for firm matches. Size values are once, few and many counts, or a class for expanded clones, and some rows have none.

clone_size	d_call	v_call	j_call	cdr3_aa	cdr3_nt
NA	NA	TRBV14	TRBJ2-1	CASSQVRGYYNEQFF	TGTGCCAGCAGCCAAGTGAGGGGTTACTACAATGAGCAGTTCTTC
few	NA	TRBV5-1	TRBJ2-7	CASSLAGAGGEQYF	TGCGCCAGCAGCTTGGCAGGGGCAGGAGGCGAGCAGTACTTC
NA	NA	TRBV9	TRBJ2-1	CASSVSGSYNEQFF	TGTGCCAGCAGCGTAAGCGGGTCCTACAATGAGCAGTTCTTC
few	TRBD2	TRBV27	TRBJ2-7	CASRRLAGGPGEPSF	TGTGCCAGCAGAAGACTAGCGGGAGGGCCCGGGGAGCCCTCCTTC
few	NA	TRBV20-1	TRBJ1-6	CSARDHSRGTNSPLHF	TGCAGTGCTAGAGATCATAGTCGGGGTACTAATTCACCCCTCCACTTT
NA	NA	TRBV4-2	TRBJ2-3	CASSPTFSRPTSIEDTQYF	TGTGCCAGCAGCCCCACATTTAGTCGTCCGACTAGTATTGAAGATACGCAGTATTTT
NA	NA	TRBV6-1	TRBJ2-7	CASRTGEQYF	TGTGCCAGCAGGACGGGCGAGCAGTACTTC
NA	TRBD2	TRBV4-1	TRBJ2-3	CASSQEGGTSGRKDTQYF	TGCGCCAGCAGCCAAGAAGGAGGGACTAGCGGGAGGAAAGATACGCAGTATTTT
few	NA	TRBV4-1	TRBJ2-5	CASSQDPGVYQETQYF	TGCGCCAGCAGCCAGGACCCGGGGGTGTACCAAGAGACCCAGTACTTC
NA	TRBD2	TRBV4-1	TRBJ2-1	CASSPKRLAGGFNEQFF	TGCGCCAGCAGCCCCAAACGACTAGCGGGGGGTTTCAATGAGCAGTTCTTC
few	NA	TRBV27	TRBJ2-2	CASSAFGETNTGELFF	TGTGCCAGCAGCGCATTCGGGGAGACCAACACCGGGGAGCTGTTTTTT
many	NA	TRBV20-1	TRBJ2-1	CSASGEGDEQFF	TGCAGTGCCTCAGGAGAGGGCGATGAGCAGTTCTTC
NA	TRBD2	TRBV11-1	TRBJ2-1	CASSRILARSYNEQFF	TGTGCCAGCAGCCGCATACTAGCGCGCTCCTACAATGAGCAGTTCTTC
NA	TRBD1	TRBV4-1	TRBJ2-7	CASSTWDRGPKISYEQYF	TGCGCCAGCAGCACTTGGGACAGGGGCCCCAAAATATCCTACGAGCAGTACTTC
many	NA	TRBV29-1	TRBJ2-4	CSVTTGMDIQYF	TGCAGCGTTACGACAGGAATGGACATTCAGTACTTC
few	NA	TRBV5-1	TRBJ2-7	CASSSATDLITYEQYF	TGCGCCAGCAGTTCCGCGACAGACCTTATAACCTACGAGCAGTACTTC
few	NA	TRBV12-3/TRBV12-4	TRBJ2-7	CASSRDHYREQYF	TGTGCCAGCAGTAGGGACCATTACCGCGAGCAGTACTTC
NA	NA	TRBV20-1	TRBJ2-4	CCARDWDPLAKNIQYF	TGCTGTGCTAGAGACTGGGACCCGTTAGCCAAAAACATTCAGTACTTC
NA	TRBD2	TRBV5-1	TRBJ2-2	CASSLQRELGGELFF	TGCGCCAGCAGCTTACAGCGGGAGCTGGGCGGGGAGCTGTTTTTT
NA	TRBD2	TRBV18	TRBJ2-1	CASSPRKREGSVEYNEQFF	TGTGCCAGCTCACCACGTAAGCGGGAGGGCTCCGTGGAATACAATGAGCAGTTCTTC
few	TRBD2	TRBV6-5	TRBJ2-5	CASSFTSGRLETQYF	TGTGCCAGCAGTTTCACTAGCGGGAGGCTCGAGACCCAGTACTTC
few	NA	TRBV5-1	TRBJ2-7	CASSLTVADAYEQYF	TGCGCCAGCAGCTTGACGGTAGCGGATGCCTACGAGCAGTACTTC
few	NA	TRBV18	TRBJ2-7	CASSPLAPGTLVSYEQYF	TGTGCCAGCTCACCTCTCGCCCCCGGGACGTTGGTCTCCTACGAGCAGTACTTC
NA	NA	TRBV7-6	TRBJ2-7	CASSPRGGPSSYEQYF	TGTGCCAGCAGCCCTAGGGGGGGGCCTAGCTCCTACGAGCAGTACTTC
few	NA	TRBV6-5	TRBJ2-3	CASSWGPNTDTQYF	TGTGCCAGCAGTTGGGGTCCCAACACAGATACGCAGTATTTT
few	TRBD2	TRBV7-9	TRBJ2-3	CASSPQLAATDTQYF	TGTGCCAGCAGCCCGCAACTAGCGGCAACAGATACGCAGTATTTT
few	TRBD2	TRBV7-3	TRBJ2-1	CASSLTGGRVYNEQFF	TGTGCCAGCAGCTTAACTGGCGGGAGGGTCTACAATGAGCAGTTCTTC
NA	NA	TRBV7-3	TRBJ2-1	CASSLKGRTSIYNEQFF	TGTGCCAGCAGTTTAAAGGGGCGGACTTCCATTTACAATGAGCAGTTCTTC
NA	NA	TRBV7-9	TRBJ2-3	CASSLAPGRHTDTQYF	TGTGCCAGCAGCTTGGCCCCGGGACGCCATACAGATACGCAGTATTTT
few	NA	TRBV11-2	TRBJ1-5	CASSTRGGTNQPQHF	TGTGCCAGCAGCACCCGTGGGGGTACCAATCAGCCCCAGCATTTT
NA	TRBD2	TRBV7-9	TRBJ2-7	CASSLASGLAGVPAYYEQYF	TGTGCCAGCAGCTTAGCCTCGGGACTAGCGGGAGTCCCGGCCTACTACGAGCAGTACTTC
few	TRBD2	TRBV11-1	TRBJ2-5	CASRPREGTGEWRETQYF	TGTGCCAGCAGACCCCGGGAGGGCACCGGGGAATGGCGAGAGACCCAGTACTTC
many	NA	TRBV18	TRBJ2-7	CASSPTIGKQSREQYF	TGTGCCAGCTCACCAACGATAGGGAAGCAAAGTCGGGAGCAGTACTTC
many	TRBD2	TRBV3-1	TRBJ2-6	CASSPGGSGANVLTF	TGTGCCAGCAGCCCGGGGGGATCTGGGGCCAACGTCCTGACTTTC
few	NA	TRBV5-1	TRBJ1-4	CASSPSPLRSEKLFF	TGCGCCAGCAGCCCTTCCCCGCTCCGGAGTGAAAAACTGTTTTTT
NA	TRBD1	TRBV12-3/TRBV12-4	TRBJ2-3	CASSFRTGLLNTQYF	TGTGCCAGCAGTTTCCGGACAGGGCTCTTGAATACGCAGTATTTT
many	TRBD2	TRBV29-1	TRBJ2-1	CSVAFSGTSGKNEQFF	TGCAGCGTTGCTTTTTCCGGGACTAGCGGGAAAAATGAGCAGTTCTTC
few	TRBD2	TRBV3-1	TRBJ2-1	CASSPGLAGEVEQFF	TGTGCCAGCAGCCCGGGACTAGCGGGAGAGGTTGAGCAGTTCTTC
few	TRBD2	TRBV7-6	TRBJ2-7	CASSSALAGVEQYF	TGTGCCAGCAGCTCAGCACTAGCGGGAGTCGAGCAGTACTTC
few	NA	TRBV11-3	TRBJ2-7	CASSLGRGWNEQYF	TGTGCCAGCAGCTTAGGCCGAGGGTGGAACGAGCAGTACTTC
many	NA	TRBV12-3/TRBV12-4	TRBJ2-1	CASNFGANEQFF	TGTGCCAGCAATTTTGGGGCGAATGAGCAGTTCTTC
NA	NA	TRBV6-5	TRBJ2-2	CASSYTGLNTGELFF	TGTGCCAGCAGTTACACGGGTTTGAACACCGGGGAGCTGTTTTTT
few	NA	TRBV7-3	TRBJ2-1	CASSSRTDNEQFF	TGTGCCAGCAGCTCGCGGACTGACAATGAGCAGTTCTTC
NA	NA	TRBV14	TRBJ2-7	CASSQVNREYEQYF	TGTGCCAGCAGCCAAGTCAACAGAGAGTACGAGCAGTACTTC
NA	TRBD1	TRBV18	TRBJ2-3	CASYPGQQKTSTDTQYF	TGTGCCAGCTACCCGGGACAGCAAAAAACTAGCACAGATACGCAGTATTTT
few	TRBD2	TRBV19	TRBJ2-1	CASSPRDYPYNEQFF	TGTGCCAGTAGTCCCCGGGACTACCCTTACAATGAGCAGTTCTTC
NA	TRBD2	TRBV7-2	TRBJ2-7	CASSLGGTSGIEQYF	TGTGCCAGCAGCTTAGGTGGGACTAGCGGGATAGAGCAGTACTTC
NA	NA	TRBV27	TRBJ1-2	CASSLLGGFGYTF	TGTGCCAGCAGTTTATTGGGAGGGTTTGGCTACACCTTC
few	TRBD2	TRBV4-2	TRBJ2-3	CASSQDTTSGRADTQYF	TGTGCCAGCAGCCAAGATACGACTAGCGGGAGAGCAGATACGCAGTATTTT
NA	TRBD2	TRBV9	TRBJ2-5	CASREGSGSEETQYF	TGTGCCAGCAGGGAGGGTAGCGGGAGTGAAGAGACCCAGTACTTC
NA	NA	TRBV18	TRBJ2-7	CASSPRSPAAEQYF	TGTGCCAGCTCACCGAGGAGCCCGGCGGCCGAGCAGTACTTC
NA	NA	TRBV29-1	TRBJ2-1	CSGGPSSYNEQFF	TGCAGCGGGGGGCCTAGCTCCTACAATGAGCAGTTCTTC
many	TRBD2	TRBV20-1	TRBJ2-1	CSARWAGGPYEQFF	TGCAGTGCTAGGTGGGCGGGAGGGCCATATGAGCAGTTCTTC